Here is one T cell receptor (beta chain) with its context. This clonotype was seen repeatedly, ten times or more. No antigen is known for it. Base qualities were left out, and no much larger clone turns up one base away. Receptor amplification or capture employed multiplex PCR. Instrument on record: Illumina HiSeq 2500. TCRbeta libraries were constructed through three rounds of nested PCR with primers (Table S4) according to protocols adapted from ARM-PCR. Before sequencing, PCR products of 200-500 bp were excised from the gel and purified with the QIAquick gel extraction kit. Per the original workflow: Reads were cleaned using Trimmomatic, were merged into complete CDR3 sequences using FLASH, and were assigned to V(D)J germline segments using MiTCR. Clonal diversity was calculated as the inverse Simpson's index using VDJtools. In-frame sequences lacking a premature stop codon were counted as productive reads. The raw public reads went through TCRdb reprocessing: fastp at Q25, MiXCR clone calling, in-frame beta chains kept. Each record represents a unique CDR3 protein, reported with the most common genes and DNA among its rows. These V and J calls derive from TCRdb rather than the authors' analysis. The sample yields fewer than 100,000 distinct CDR3 sequences; more than 65% were counted once. The ten most abundant clones make up just over 20% of the sample.

These data are taken from a study of tumor and adjacent non-tumor tissue in lung cancer (dated by TCRdb to the late 2010s). A note on the overall study: The cohort included around eleven adenocarcinoma, a couple of squamous cell carcinoma and 1 small cell lung cancer patients. The study compared bulk TCRbeta repertoires between lung tumor tissue and matched distant non-tumor lung tissue from 15 lung cancer patients. In total, sequencing yielded over 95 million productive TCRbeta reads, which works out to an average of approximately 4.1 million reads per sample. Among the roughly 15 patients, ages ranged from roughly 31 to 80 years, around ten were men and 5 were women, and disease was TNM stage I to III. For each patient, one tumor sample and one normal lung sample were taken, giving around 31 paired specimens that underwent TCRbeta CDR3 sequencing.

Paper-wide results and their limitations: Neither the sequencing platform nor unique molecular identifiers are mentioned in the methods. Tumor tissue showed significantly greater TCR diversity (inverse Simpson) than normal lung tissue (about 400 vs 180, P = 0.0075, Mann-Whitney U test). Only around 15 patients were included in the cohort, and the need for larger samples and more detailed clinical data was noted by the authors. Peripheral blood was not sequenced, so blood TCRbeta repertoires in these lung cancer patients were not examined. The top 100 clones accounted for a significantly larger cumulative portion of the repertoire in normal lung than in tumor tissue. Significantly higher TCR diversity was found in younger patients, and higher tumor TCR diversity was associated with shorter overall and disease-free survival.

RNA was extracted from bulk unsorted tissue and checked for quality with a NanoDrop ND-1000 and an Agilent 2100. Normal lung samples were distant non-tumor tissue taken more than 3 cm from the tumor edge. The donors were newly diagnosed lung cancer patients admitted for thoracic surgery in China from August to November 2014 who had not received prior chemotherapy. The study excluded patients who had received radiotherapy or chemotherapy before or who had another cancer at the same time. Surgical tissue pieces of 1-2 cm3 were preserved in RNAlater solution and stored at -80 °C until use. Sequencing was carried out using distant non-tumor lung tissue. The receptor comes from a woman between 50 and 59 years old with non-small cell lung cancer.

The sequenced DNA: TGTGCCAGCAGCGATCGGACTAGCGGGGGTGAGCAGTTCTTC. Its protein product is CASSDRTSGGEQFF. The sequence links TRBV7-8 to TRBJ2-1; TRBD2 fits 13 bases in the junction. CDR1 and CDR2, per the germline V gene, are SGHVS and FQNEAQ. The germline V end is reduced by 5 bases and the J end by 9 bases; junction bases left unmatched: 4. From the cysteine through the phenylalanine, the CDR3 covers 14 amino acids. Of all the DNA, just the CDR3 is kept, 42 bases in frame from base 1.